This T cell receptor beta chain stems from a study of regulatory T cells in long-lasting Graves disease. Across the whole study: Disease was considered persistent Graves' disease after over 5 years of antithyroid drugs (with positive TSH receptor antibodies).

CDR3 length equals 13 residues. Unmatched junction bases numbered 11, after V lost 7 bases and J lost 12 bases. Germline CDR1 reads MNHNS; CDR2 reads SASEGT. The sample holds one count of this clonotype. Its cognate antigen is unknown. The authors built TCR beta libraries using iRepertoire HTBI primers and Arm-PCR of CDR3 regions. Each CDR3 protein gets one entry after TCRdb re-called the multiplex PCR reads with MiXCR. This sample has over 300,000 distinct CDR3 sequences, with about 18% found just once. Study outcomes and limitations: TCR diversity was lower in persistent Graves' patients (versus newly diagnosed ones). TRBV28, TRBJ1-2 and TRBJ2-5 were segments that persistent disease favored. Newly diagnosed patients shared 750 to 1,000 public clonotypes; persistent patients shared a few thousand.

Time point reported: persistent/refractory GD, antithyroid drugs over 5 years with positive TRAb. PBMC-extracted RNA yielded the TCR library. This rearrangement joins TRBV6-1 to TRBJ2-7, with 11 bases aligning to TRBD1. The sample consisted of peripheral blood mononuclear cells (PBMCs), taken when the disease was refractory, from a patient treated with antithyroid drugs. The TCR sequence derives from a female donor with Graves disease. The CDR3 region is CASTGQGAKRRYF. The CDR3, as DNA: TGTGCCAGCACTGGACAGGGGGCGAAAAGACGGTACTTC.